The 8 T cell receptor beta chains given below trace back to one sample, sequenced in a study of blood T cell repertoires in COVID-19. Profiled with immunoSEQ multiplex PCR; TCRdb holds only in-frame clones, not every one. The data show about 240,000 clones, roughly nine tenths seen once. The sample taken for sequencing was peripheral blood. Receptors originate from a man aged 55 to 70 with acute or convalescent COVID-19.

This chain connects TRBV28 to TRBJ2-1, with D perhaps matching TRBD2 (6 bases). The V end lost 5 bases, the J end lost 0 bases, and 14 bases lay between the germline ends. The CDR3 has 16 amino acids. Per germline, CDR1 MDHEN and CDR2 SYDVKM. The CDR3 DNA sequence: TGTGCCAGCAGTCCCCCGGGGGTAAGCTCCTACAATGAGCAGTTCTTC. Translation gives CASSPPGVSSYNEQFF.

The J gene is TRBJ2-5, the V gene TRBV10-3; 11 positions agree with TRBD1. The CDR3 contains 15 residues. The germline gives CDR1 ENHRY, CDR2 SYGVKD. J was trimmed by 5 bases and V by 2 bases; bases with no gene match: 4. The chain's CDR3 is CAISERTGGLETQYF. CDR3 sequence (DNA): TGTGCCATCAGTGAGAGGACAGGGGGCTTGGAGACCCAGTACTTC.

The V gene is TRBV11-1, the J gene TRBJ2-7, with TRBD2 matching over 7 bases. Per germline, CDR1 SGHAT and CDR2 FQDESV (reference sequence). CDR3 length: 14 amino acids. J was trimmed by 2 bases and V by 6 bases; bases with no gene match: 7. The CDR3 loop is CASSFSGGTYEQYF. The CDR3 coding sequence is TGTGCCAGCAGTTTTTCGGGGGGAACCTACGAGCAGTACTTC.

This sequence joins TRBV4-3 and TRBJ2-6; 8 bases map to TRBD1. This CDR3 spans 16 amino acids. Germline assignment: CDR1 LGHNA and CDR2 YSLEER. V gave up 4 bases and J gave up 2 bases; unmatched junction bases: 4. CDR3 sequence: CASSRRGLTGANVLTF. The DNA of the CDR3 is TGCGCCAGCAGCCGCAGGGGGCTAACTGGGGCCAACGTCCTGACTTTC.

This sequence joins TRBV6-5 and TRBJ2-5; 9 bases agree with TRBD1. J lost 2 bases, V lost 6 bases, and 7 bases had no gene match. The germline V gene has CDR1 MNHEY and CDR2 SVGAGI. The CDR3 is 15 amino acids. CDR3 sequence: CASSPPTGGQETQYF. CDR3 nucleotides: TGTGCCAGCAGCCCCCCGACAGGGGGACAAGAGACCCAGTACTTC.

The CDR3 sequence: CASSLEPGTSGNRPNEQFF. Written as DNA, the CDR3 is TGTGCCAGCAGTTTAGAACCCGGGACTAGCGGGAATCGACCCAATGAGCAGTTCTTC. This chain joins TRBV28 and TRBJ2-1, with TRBD2 matching 13 bases. Trimming cost V 2 bases and J 6 bases; bases outside gene matches: 13. The germline gives CDR1 MDHEN, CDR2 SYDVKM. The CDR3 contains 19 residues.

On this clone itself: The sample has other DNA sequences that encode this CDR3 too. The chain carries TRBV5-1 and TRBJ2-5; 8 nucleotides match TRBD2. With 2 bases clipped from V and 5 bases from J, the junction kept 2 bases outside the gene matches. Germline V gene lookup returns CDR1 SGHRS and CDR2 YFSETQ. The length of the CDR3 is 13 residues. The chain's CDR3 is CASSFASGETQYF. The CDR3 bases are TGCGCCAGCAGCTTTGCTAGCGGGGAGACCCAGTACTTC.

In nucleotides, the CDR3 is TGTGCCACCAGTGGGGGAGCGGGAGGTTGGGATGAGCAGTTCTTC. This sequence encodes CATSGGAGGWDEQFF. The J gene is TRBJ2-1, the V gene TRBV24-1; 9 bases match TRBD2. The junction had 9 bases not matched to a gene; V was cut back by 5 bases and J by 8 bases. Germline V gene lookup returns CDR1 KGHDR and CDR2 SFDVKD. The CDR3 contains 15 residues.